A selection of T cell receptor beta chains follows, all from one sample in a study of blood T cell repertoires in COVID-19. Clones were sequenced by immunoSEQ multiplex PCR, and TCRdb holds only the in-frame ones, with some missing. The sample consists of roughly 120,000 clones, 90% of them appearing once. The sequenced material came from peripheral blood. These receptors came from a man aged 50-60 years with active COVID-19. CDR3s include the opening cysteine and the closing phenylalanine or tryptophan. The order of the fields is J gene, V gene, CDR3 protein.

j_call: TRBJ2-3; v_call: TRBV5-5; cdr3_aa: CASSLSSGGAADTQYF
j_call: TRBJ1-1; v_call: TRBV2; cdr3_aa: CASRAGVALNTEAFF
j_call: TRBJ2-3; v_call: TRBV7-2; cdr3_aa: CASSSGVSTDTQYF
j_call: TRBJ2-3; v_call: TRBV2; cdr3_aa: CASSDSSGGRDTQYF
j_call: TRBJ2-1; v_call: TRBV24-1; cdr3_aa: CATSAHSPRDEQFF
j_call: TRBJ2-3; v_call: TRBV11-3; cdr3_aa: CASSLGLAPSADTQYF
j_call: TRBJ1-4; v_call: TRBV5-1; cdr3_aa: CASSLRGRTNEKLFF
j_call: TRBJ2-3; v_call: TRBV6-4; cdr3_aa: CASSGERGDTQYF
j_call: TRBJ1-2; v_call: TRBV5-4; cdr3_aa: CASSAKDRGYGYTF
j_call: TRBJ2-3; v_call: TRBV3-1/TRBV3-2; cdr3_aa: CASSQETPTLARPDTQYF
j_call: TRBJ2-1; v_call: TRBV5-1; cdr3_aa: CASSLGGTGKNEQFF
j_call: TRBJ2-5; v_call: TRBV4-2; cdr3_aa: CASSSGTGGQETQYF
j_call: TRBJ2-1; v_call: TRBV10-1; cdr3_aa: CASKGTGFPNEQFF
j_call: TRBJ2-3; v_call: TRBV10-3; cdr3_aa: CAISESNPAGGPGTQYF
j_call: TRBJ2-1; v_call: TRBV10-2; cdr3_aa: CASRAHPQTSGWDNEQFF
j_call: TRBJ1-2; v_call: TRBV4-1; cdr3_aa: CASSQDTLDSFPFYGYTF
j_call: TRBJ1-6; v_call: TRBV11-2; cdr3_aa: CASSLSGGMASPLHF
j_call: TRBJ2-1; v_call: TRBV19; cdr3_aa: CASRGTGLSEQFF
j_call: TRBJ2-3; v_call: TRBV3-1/TRBV3-2; cdr3_aa: CASSSLLDRADTQYF
j_call: TRBJ2-6; v_call: TRBV5-1; cdr3_aa: CASSVLSGANVLTF
j_call: TRBJ1-1; v_call: TRBV7-8; cdr3_aa: CASSLAYKGRAFF
j_call: TRBJ2-7; v_call: TRBV6-6; cdr3_aa: CASSSRGREQYF
j_call: TRBJ1-2; v_call: TRBV28; cdr3_aa: CASSFLRQGNYGYTF
j_call: TRBJ2-3; v_call: TRBV9; cdr3_aa: CASSGVSSTDTQYF
j_call: TRBJ2-7; v_call: TRBV4-1; cdr3_aa: CASSRGLAGFEQYF
j_call: TRBJ1-5; v_call: TRBV7-8; cdr3_aa: CASQGSIFQPQHF
j_call: TRBJ1-1; v_call: TRBV6-1; cdr3_aa: CASSDRLHTRTEAFF
j_call: TRBJ2-1; v_call: TRBV2; cdr3_aa: CASSESAYNEQFF
j_call: TRBJ2-2; v_call: TRBV5-1; cdr3_aa: CASSTGTSGRITGELFF
j_call: TRBJ2-2; v_call: TRBV7-9; cdr3_aa: CASSLYSAGRTGELFF
j_call: TRBJ2-7; v_call: TRBV6-5; cdr3_aa: CASSLIAGGTYEQYF
j_call: TRBJ2-1; v_call: TRBV7-8; cdr3_aa: CASSKTSGAPYNEQFF
j_call: TRBJ1-1; v_call: TRBV12-3/TRBV12-4; cdr3_aa: CASSQGARTEAFF
j_call: TRBJ1-4; v_call: TRBV28; cdr3_aa: CASSSSDRHGNEKLFF
j_call: TRBJ1-2; v_call: TRBV9; cdr3_aa: CASSPGQDNYGYTF
j_call: TRBJ2-3; v_call: TRBV5-6; cdr3_aa: CASSPGLAGTDTQYF
j_call: TRBJ2-4; v_call: TRBV24-1; cdr3_aa: CATSDGGVAAKNIQYF
j_call: TRBJ2-1; v_call: TRBV5-1; cdr3_aa: CASSLALFGVYNEQFF
j_call: TRBJ2-1; v_call: TRBV19; cdr3_aa: CASKEILAGSYNEQFF
j_call: TRBJ1-1; v_call: TRBV6-6; cdr3_aa: CASRMDTLNTEAFF
j_call: TRBJ2-1; v_call: TRBV5-1; cdr3_aa: CASSPLPSSYNEQFF